One TCR beta chain is described in this entry. The assay was immunoSEQ multiplex PCR, and TCRdb's table has in-frame clones only and misses some. The data show tens of thousands of clones, 70% to 90% seen once. The source of the sample is a study of T cell responses to AZD1222 COVID-19 vaccine. Study-level background: Timing groups of about 4 and about 12 weeks for second doses were pooled.

V lost 0 bases, J lost 2 bases, and 10 bases lay in between. The CDR3 covers 15 residues. The germline V gene has CDR1 MNHEY and CDR2 SVGAGI. V and J are TRBV6-5 and TRBJ1-2; perhaps TRBD1 as D (6 bases). The sample was peripheral blood, taken on day 0 of AZD1222 vaccination. The TCR sequence derives from an adult in good health. CDR3 nucleotides: TGTGCCAGCAGTTACTCGAAGGGGGGAAACTATGGCTACACCTTC. It yields the protein CASSYSKGGNYGYTF.